What follows are 5 T cell receptor beta chains derived from one specimen sequenced in a study of shared clonotypes between healthy human individuals. TCRdb keeps only in-frame clones here, not all; method: immunoSEQ multiplex PCR. In the table there are 2,500,000 or so clones, roughly 93% of which are singletons. Sequencing input: naive CD4+ T cells from PBMCs. The sample's subset: CD45RA+ positively selected. Source of these receptors: a man between 18 and 29 years old in good health. Some clones in this sample may be carry-over from other donors' samples.

This chain joins TRBV7-2 and TRBJ2-7; a weak D match, TRBD1 (5 bases). The CDR3 loop spans 13 amino acids. Germline CDR1 is SGHTA and CDR2 is FQGNSA. Trimming removed 1 base from V and 6 bases from J, with 10 bases in between. The CDR3 sequence is CASSLGAGPEQYF. CDR3 DNA: TGTGCCAGCAGCTTAGGGGCAGGGCCCGAGCAGTACTTC.

The gene calls are TRBV7-9 and TRBJ2-5; D may be TRBD1 or TRBD2 (5 bases each). The CDR3 length is 17 residues. Germline V gene sequence: CDR1 SEHNR, CDR2 FQNEAQ (reference sequence). V lost 5 bases to trimming and J lost 5 bases, with 24 bases between them. Here the CDR3 reads CASSRGWGITFGETQYF. As DNA, the CDR3 is TGTGCCAGCAGCCGAGGATGGGGGATTACTTTCGGGGAGACCCAGTACTTC.

The chain links TRBV11-2 to TRBJ2-5; D ambiguous. The V gene lost 5 bases and the J gene lost 5 bases, with 9 bases spanning the gap. CDR1 and CDR2 from the germline V gene are SGHAT and FQNNGV. The CDR3 totals 12 residues. CDR3 sequence: CASSQNRETQYF. Written as DNA, the CDR3 is TGTGCCAGCAGCCAAAATAGGGAGACCCAGTACTTC.

This chain uses TRBV18 with TRBJ2-2; the match to TRBD1 covers 7 bases. This CDR3 has 13 residues. Per the germline V gene, CDR1 is KGHSH and CDR2 is LQKENI. Losses at the gene ends were 2 bases for V and 9 bases for J; bases not matched to a gene: 3. CDR3 amino acids: CASSPGTDWELFF. The CDR3, as DNA: TGTGCCAGCTCACCAGGGACAGACTGGGAGCTGTTTTTT.

V and J are TRBV18 and TRBJ2-6; D not certain. This CDR3 spans 17 amino acids. Trimming took 3 bases from V and 2 from J, leaving 14 bases between them. Germline loops: CDR1 KGHSH, CDR2 LQKENI. The CDR3 sequence is CASSPLSWVAGANVLTF. The CDR3 DNA follows: TGTGCCAGCTCACCGCTATCTTGGGTAGCTGGGGCCAACGTCCTGACTTTC.